The source of this TCR beta chain is a study of blood T cell repertoires in COVID-19. Study-level information: There were acute and convalescent COVID-19 samples, and they came from the United States, Italy and Spain. T cells, B-cell-depleted T cells, or PBMCs provided the cDNA or gDNA that served as material.

This clone was counted once. Authors' methods: How many nucleated cells were present was estimated from reference gene primer amplification. Repertoires were generated with immunoSEQ multiplex PCR, while TCRdb's copy carries only in-frame clones and drops some. D and trimming were read from the DNA, whereas the V and J calls and clone size are those reported in that table. The sample includes 80,000 to 95,000 clones, about nine tenths seen only once; the top ten take about 26%. Germline V lookup: CDR1 MGHRA, CDR2 YSYEKL. The CDR3 has 18 residues. Trimming cost V 0 bases and J 6 bases; bases outside gene matches: 10.

The sample was peripheral blood. The gene calls are TRBV4-1 and TRBJ2-3; TRBD2 aligns across 12 bases. The origin of this receptor is a man between 50 and 59 years old with active or convalescent COVID-19. In nucleotides, the CDR3 is TGCGCCAGCAGCCAAGATCTAGCTAGCGGGAGGGCCGGTGATACGCAGTATTTT. Amino acid sequence: CASSQDLASGRAGDTQYF.